The subject of this entry is one T cell receptor beta chain. Its antigen is unidentified. This specimen belongs to a study of identical twins. Findings of the study overall: Diverse VJ usage suggested most zero-insertion clonotypes were not invariant T cells. Insertions were fewer in abundant cord blood beta clonotypes, whereas memory repertoires showed none of this pattern. Twin pairs had excess sharing that was weaker in beta out-of-frame sequences.

V was clipped by 1 base and J by 0 bases, with 10 bases between them. Germline V gene sequence: CDR1 KGHSH, CDR2 LQKENI. The CDR3 runs 15 residues. A universal primer site was incorporated via template switching, and the cDNA contained unique molecular identifiers. TCRdb used MiXCR to reprocess the 5' RACE reads, holding one entry per CDR3 protein. In the table there are hundreds of thousands of distinct CDR3 sequences, around 6% of which are singletons. The source of this sequence is a man younger than 30 in good health. Specimen: naive T cells sorted from blood. The rearrangement links TRBV18 to TRBJ2-7; D perhaps matches TRBD1 (6 bases). This chain's CDR3 is CASSPQQGTSYEQYF. The CDR3 bases are TGTGCCAGCTCACCACAACAGGGAACCTCCTACGAGCAGTACTTC.